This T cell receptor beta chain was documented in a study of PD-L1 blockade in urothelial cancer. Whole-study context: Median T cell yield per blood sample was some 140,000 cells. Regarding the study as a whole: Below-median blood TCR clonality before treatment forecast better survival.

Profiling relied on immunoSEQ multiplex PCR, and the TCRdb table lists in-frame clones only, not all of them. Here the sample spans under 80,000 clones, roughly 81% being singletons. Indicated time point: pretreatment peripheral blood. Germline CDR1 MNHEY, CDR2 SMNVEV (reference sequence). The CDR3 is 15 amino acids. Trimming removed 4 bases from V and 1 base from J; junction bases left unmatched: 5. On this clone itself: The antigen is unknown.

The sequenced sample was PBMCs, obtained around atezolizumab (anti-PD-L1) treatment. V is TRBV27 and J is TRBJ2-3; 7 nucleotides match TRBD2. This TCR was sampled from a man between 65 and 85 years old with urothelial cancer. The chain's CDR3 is CASSSVAGGTDTQYF. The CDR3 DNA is TGTGCCAGCAGTTCCGTGGCGGGGGGCACAGATACGCAGTATTTT.